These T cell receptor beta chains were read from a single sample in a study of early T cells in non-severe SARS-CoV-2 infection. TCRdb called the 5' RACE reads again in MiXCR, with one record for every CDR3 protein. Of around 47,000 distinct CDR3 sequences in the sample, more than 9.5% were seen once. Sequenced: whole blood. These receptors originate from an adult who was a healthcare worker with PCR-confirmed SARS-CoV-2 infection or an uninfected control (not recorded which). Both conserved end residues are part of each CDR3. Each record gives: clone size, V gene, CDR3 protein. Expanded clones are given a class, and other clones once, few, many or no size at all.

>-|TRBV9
CASSAWGLDEQFF
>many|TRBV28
CASTGWVEAFF
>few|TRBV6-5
CASSYSWGWYEKLFF
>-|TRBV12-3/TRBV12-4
CASSTRTGMTLNF
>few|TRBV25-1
CASSGGQMSSYEQYF
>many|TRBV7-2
CASSLQGAGDTEAFF
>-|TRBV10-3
CAISWDQTYEQYF
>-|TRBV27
CASSRGGEGQPQHF
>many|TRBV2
CASSFNLRRTGDLNEQYF
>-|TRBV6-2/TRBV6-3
CASSYPTTVFQETQYF
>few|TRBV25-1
CASSEVGNQPQHF
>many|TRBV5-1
CASSFNSGEKLFF
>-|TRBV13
CASSLDTGELFF
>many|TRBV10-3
CAISEPDSNQPQHF
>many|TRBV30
CAWSVRPSGGFYNEQFF
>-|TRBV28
CASSLRGGQGTLGIQYF
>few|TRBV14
CASSPPLGRRGASQANTGELFF
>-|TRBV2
CASSEEGLLYEQYF
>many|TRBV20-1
CSASSPYNYEQYF
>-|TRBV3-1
CASSRRSWGQGGEKLFF
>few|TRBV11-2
CASSLSAGVGSEQFF
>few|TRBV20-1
CSASEDNEQFF
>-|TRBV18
CASSPPSFWEETQYF
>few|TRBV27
CASSWGLGIGELFF
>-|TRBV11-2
CASSPGTHNTGELFF
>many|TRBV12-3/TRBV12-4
CASSLGTSQFF
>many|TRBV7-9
CASSLGGGARRYTF
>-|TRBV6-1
CASSGGSGGPDDEQFF
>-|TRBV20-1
CSARDNTYEQYF
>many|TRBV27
CASSFGRTYEQYF
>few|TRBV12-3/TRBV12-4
CASGTSNTGELFF
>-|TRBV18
CASSPLFLEEQYF
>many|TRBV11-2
CASSKTSGRAGAYNEQFF
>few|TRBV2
CASSPSRGQYF
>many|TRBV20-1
CSAPGLAGVQGNNEQFF
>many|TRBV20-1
CSAPRSGAYNEQFF
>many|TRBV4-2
CASSQDPGTDEQFF
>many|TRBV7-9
CASSFDSLNEQFF
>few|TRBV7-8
CASSLALGQEQYF
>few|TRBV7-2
CASSLAPVAGVGDEQFF
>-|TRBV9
CASSIAGGFEQFF
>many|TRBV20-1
CSVAGTSGSGNEQFF
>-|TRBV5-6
CASSLVDSSGANVLTF
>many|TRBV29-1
CSVGGDGYQETQYF
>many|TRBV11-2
CASSRRGTSGRADKETQYF
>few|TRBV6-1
CASSAPSVDPVTQYF
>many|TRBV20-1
CSATRGAGSETQYF
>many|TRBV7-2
CASSPLAGPANEQFF
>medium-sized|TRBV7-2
CASSLALGTENEKLFF
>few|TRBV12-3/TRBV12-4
CASSKRDRQFLLLSGANVLTF
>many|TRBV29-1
CSVVGTSSGNTIYF
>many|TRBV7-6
CASRPTNTGELFF
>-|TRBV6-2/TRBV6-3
CAIRETGGKNTEAFF
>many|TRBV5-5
CASRLGGLRTEAFF
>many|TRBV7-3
CASSLEAGADTQYF
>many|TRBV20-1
CSARRGLAVQETQYF
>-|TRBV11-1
CASSLSAGVDTQYF
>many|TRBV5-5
CASSLLPGRDADTQYF
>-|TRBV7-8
CALGGRTYNEQFF
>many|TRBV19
CASRPTGWTEKLFF